This entry lists 32 T cell receptor beta chains sequenced from one sample in a study of CD4 T cell repertoires in COVID-19. The data were produced by immunoSEQ multiplex PCR, yet TCRdb's version contains in-frame clones alone and is incomplete. The profile shows approximately 79,000 clones, about 83% of them singletons. The material sequenced was CD4+ T cells from peripheral blood, taken after recovery from COVID-19. The source of these receptors is a human donor who had COVID-19.

V is TRBV9 and J is TRBJ1-6; 7 bases fit TRBD1. The CDR3 is 15 amino acids. Germline V CDR1 and CDR2: SGDLS, YYNGEE. With V trimmed by 3 bases and J by 7 bases, 7 bases remained unmatched. CDR3 nucleotide sequence: TGTGCCAGCAGCGGGACCGGGACAGAAAATTCACCCCTCCACTTT. It yields the protein CASSGTGTENSPLHF.

The chain is built from TRBV18 and TRBJ1-6, with a possible D match to TRBD1 (5 bases). This CDR3 is 16 amino acids long. The V gene lost 3 bases and the J gene lost 9 bases, with 18 bases spanning the gap. The germline CDR1 and CDR2 sequences are KGHSH and LQKENI. CDR3 in DNA: TGTGCCAGCTCACCCTGGGACCTGCCTCGGGGTTCACCCCTCCACTTT. Translation gives CASSPWDLPRGSPLHF.

The V and J genes are TRBV7-9 and TRBJ1-4; 9 positions agree with TRBD1. The V gene's germline CDR1 is SEHNR and CDR2 FQNEAQ (reference sequence). This CDR3 is 16 amino acids long. V lost 5 bases to trimming and J lost 0 bases; unmatched junction nucleotides: 4. As DNA, the CDR3 is TGTGCCAGCAGCCGGTGGACAGGGGCAACTAATGAAAAACTGTTTTTT. Protein product: CASSRWTGATNEKLFF.

CDR3 bases: TGTGCCAGCAGCTTGGGACTAGCTTCCGATGAGCAGTTCTTC. Translating it yields CASSLGLASDEQFF. The chain recombines TRBV11-2 with TRBJ2-1; 9 bases are a match to TRBD2. V shed 3 bases, J shed 8 bases, and the junction held 5 bases outside the gene matches. The germline CDR1 and CDR2 sequences are SGHAT and FQNNGV. The CDR3 runs to 14 residues. The variable domain in full, completed from reference TRBV11-2 and TRBJ2-1, reads EAGVAQSPRYKIIEKRQSVAFWCNPISGHATLYWYQQILGQGPKLLIQFQNNGVVDDSQLPKDRFSAERLKGVDSTLKIQPAKLEDSAVYLCASSLGLASDEQFFGPGTRLTVL.

As to this clone: A read error may explain this, as a much larger clone is one base away. The DNA of the CDR3 is TGTGCCAGCAGCTTGGTGAGGACAGGGGGTGGGCAGCAGTACTTC. Its protein product is CASSLVRTGGGQQYF. The chain uses TRBV5-6 and TRBJ2-7; 10 nucleotides line up with TRBD1. The ends lost 0 bases at V and 8 bases at J; junction bases unmatched: 8. Looked up from germline, CDR1 is SGHDT and CDR2 is YYEEEE. The length of the CDR3 is 15 residues.

There are a few counts of this clone. The V gene is TRBV20-1, the J gene TRBJ2-5; D is uncertain. Germline lookup yields CDR1 DFQATT and CDR2 SNEGSKA (reference sequence). This CDR3 is built from 13 residues. The V end was cut by 3 bases, the J end by 4 bases, with 12 bases between. The CDR3 DNA reads TGCAGTGCTAGTTTGGGGTCAGGAGAGACCCAGTACTTC. Translating gives CSASLGSGETQYF.

The CDR3 loop is CASSTSGSGNTIYF. The CDR3 nucleotides read TGTGCCAGCAGCACAAGTGGCTCTGGAAACACCATATATTTT. This chain connects TRBV9 to TRBJ1-3; D uncertain. Trimming removed 4 bases from V and 0 bases from J, with 8 bases in between. Germline V gene data show CDR1 as SGDLS and CDR2 as YYNGEE. The CDR3 sequence is 14 residues long.

This clone was observed a single time. This sequence joins TRBV12-3 or TRBV12-4 and TRBJ2-7; TRBD2 might be the D (7 bases). The CDR3 has 12 residues. Trimming removed 9 bases at V and 6 bases at J, with 15 bases between. CDR3 sequence reads: CASRGGPGEQYF. CDR3 DNA: TGTGCCAGTAGGGGGGGGCCCGGCGAGCAGTACTTC.

V gene TRBV10-2 combines with J gene TRBJ1-1; no clear D. The CDR3 has 13 amino acids. The germline V and J ends were trimmed by 7 bases and 0 bases, with 9 bases remaining between them. Germline CDR1 reads WSHSY; CDR2 reads SAAADI. The CDR3 reads CASKDTVNTEAFF. The CDR3 coding sequence is TGCGCCAGCAAAGATACAGTGAACACTGAAGCTTTCTTT.

This clone has just a few counts. This chain connects TRBV7-3 to TRBJ2-7; D is unclear. The germline gives CDR1 SGHTA, CDR2 FQGTGA. This CDR3 has 16 amino acids. Trimming took 0 bases from V and 0 from J, leaving 12 bases between them. The CDR3 loop reads CASSLTGQNSSYEQYF. CDR3 bases: TGTGCCAGCAGCTTAACGGGTCAAAATTCCTCCTACGAGCAGTACTTC. The entire variable domain, with the rest obtained from reference TRBV7-3 and TRBJ2-7, is as follows: GAGVSQTPSNKVTEKGKYVELRCDPISGHTALYWYRQSLGQGPEFLIYFQGTGAADDSGLPNDRFFAVRPEGSVSTLKIQRTERGDSAVYLCASSLTGQNSSYEQYFGPGTRLTVT.

The rearrangement joins TRBV19 to TRBJ1-3; a weak D match, TRBD1 (6 bases). The CDR3 length is 13 residues. From germline, CDR1 is LNHDA and CDR2 SQIVND (reference sequence). Between the trimmed V and J ends, which lost 11 bases and 0 bases, there was a span of 11 bases. The CDR3 nucleotides read TGTGCCTCTACAGGGTTCTCTGGAAACACCATATATTTT. This translates into CASTGFSGNTIYF.

The chain joins TRBV7-6 to TRBJ2-2, with 8 bases fitting TRBD2. CDR1 and CDR2 (germline): SGHVS, FNYEAQ. The CDR3 runs 20 residues. With 5 bases clipped from V and 0 bases from J, the junction kept 17 bases outside the gene matches. DNA of the CDR3: TGTGCCAGCAGCCCCCGGGGGTTGGTTAGCGGGGTATCGAACACCGGGGAGCTGTTTTTT. This sequence encodes CASSPRGLVSGVSNTGELFF.

The chain carries TRBV3-1 (or the pseudogene TRBV3-2) and TRBJ1-6, with no clear D. Germline V gene data show CDR1 as LGHDT and CDR2 as YNNKEL (reference sequence). Trimming shortened V by 3 bases and J by 3 bases, and 9 bases separated the two germline ends. The CDR3 consists of 15 residues. CDR3 DNA sequence: TGTGCCAGCAGCCAGTCAGACTTCTATAATTCACCCCTCCACTTT. Its protein product is CASSQSDFYNSPLHF.

This clone came up a few times. This sequence joins TRBV11-2 and TRBJ1-1, with TRBD1 identical over 7 bases. The CDR3 loop spans 16 amino acids. Germline values: CDR1 SGHAT, CDR2 FQNNGV. V was clipped by 2 bases and J by 2 bases; unmatched bases: 8. DNA of the CDR3: TGTGCCAGCAGCTTAAGATTCGGGACAGTCAACACTGAAGCTTTCTTT. This gives the protein CASSLRFGTVNTEAFF.

This chain's CDR3 is CASGGTFAGANEKLFF. The CDR3 DNA follows: TGTGCCAGCGGGGGGACGTTCGCGGGAGCTAATGAAAAACTGTTTTTT. This rearrangement joins TRBV6-4 to TRBJ1-4; possible D gene TRBD1, 5 bases. V was clipped by 8 bases and J by 3 bases, with 19 bases between them. Germline CDR1 MRHNA, CDR2 SNTAGT. CDR3 length: 16 residues.

This clone turned up a few times. The J gene is TRBJ1-6, the V gene TRBV19, with D maybe TRBD1 (5 bases). The CDR3 runs 15 residues. Germline V CDR1 and CDR2: LNHDA, SQIVND (reference sequence). Trimming shortened V by 3 bases and J by 5 bases, and 11 bases separated the two germline ends. Here the CDR3 DNA reads TGTGCCAGTAGTATCCAGGGAGGGAATAATTCACCCCTCCACTTT. Translated: CASSIQGGNNSPLHF.

This clone has a single count. J is TRBJ1-4 and V is TRBV3-1 (or the pseudogene TRBV3-2); D may be TRBD1 (5 bases). V was cut by 6 bases and J by 0 bases, with 11 bases left in between. The CDR3 sequence is 15 residues long. Per the germline V gene, CDR1 is LGHDT and CDR2 is YNNKEL (reference sequence). The CDR3 reads CASRHRGATNEKLFF. As DNA, the CDR3 is TGTGCCAGCAGACACCGGGGGGCAACTAATGAAAAACTGTTTTTT.

The chain couples TRBV30 to TRBJ2-1, with no clear D. CDR1 is GTSNPN, CDR2 SVGIG, per germline (reference sequence). Trimming took 1 base from V and 8 from J, leaving 9 bases between them. The length of the CDR3 is 12 residues. The CDR3 nucleotides are TGTGCCTGGAGTGCCAAGGGCCATGAGCAGTTCTTC. Translated: CAWSAKGHEQFF. The variable domain in full, with the rest retrieved from reference TRBV30 and TRBJ2-1, is SQTIHQWPATLVQPVGSPLSLECTVEGTSNPNLYWYRQAAGRGLQLLFYSVGIGQISSEVPQNLSASRPQDRQFILSSKKLLLSDSGFYLCAWSAKGHEQFFGPGTRLTVL.

The CDR3 nucleotides read TGCGCCAGCAGCTTGGGGGCGACAGATACGCAGTATTTT. This translates into CASSLGATDTQYF. The chain carries TRBV5-1 and TRBJ2-3; D not resolved. This CDR3 region has 13 residues. Germline CDR1 is SGHRS and CDR2 is YFSETQ. The V end was cut by 0 bases, the J end by 3 bases, with 5 bases between.

The genes are TRBV6-5 and TRBJ2-7; perhaps TRBD1 as D (7 bases). This CDR3 is 14 amino acids long. Germline V lookup: CDR1 MNHEY, CDR2 SVGAGI. The ends were cut back, 8 bases at V and 3 bases at J, with 17 bases in the middle. In DNA, the CDR3 is TGTGCCAGCCGCGGGGACAGCCGCATCTACGAGCAGTACTTC. Translated, it gives CASRGDSRIYEQYF.

The chain links TRBV2 to TRBJ2-1, with D unresolved. CDR1 SNHLY and CDR2 FYNNEI come from the germline V gene. The germline V and J ends were trimmed by 9 bases and 4 bases, with 10 bases remaining between them. The CDR3 contains 12 residues. CDR3: CASSGPYNEQFF. The CDR3 DNA sequence: TGTGCCAGTTCCGGGCCTTACAATGAGCAGTTCTTC.

The gene calls are TRBV7-9 and TRBJ1-2, with a tentative D call TRBD1 (5 bases). The CDR3 has 15 residues. Germline V gene lookup returns CDR1 SEHNR and CDR2 FQNEAQ (reference sequence). V lost 1 base and J 8 bases, leaving 17 bases between the germline ends. The CDR3: CASSLVGSQARGYTF. CDR3 DNA sequence: TGTGCCAGCAGCTTAGTAGGATCACAGGCGAGGGGCTACACCTTC.

The chain is built from TRBV5-4 and TRBJ1-1; D call uncertain. CDR1 and CDR2 from the germline V gene are SGHNT and YYREEE (reference sequence). This CDR3 has 14 residues. With 7 bases removed from V and 1 base from J, the gap between germline ends came to 14 bases. CDR3 bases: TGTGCCAGCGCACCTCCGGGCCCGAACACTGAAGCTTTCTTT. Its protein is CASAPPGPNTEAFF. Combining the CDR3 with reference TRBV5-4 and TRBJ1-1 gives the whole variable domain ETGVTQSPTHLIKTRGQQVTLRCSSQSGHNTVSWYQQALGQGPQFIFQYYREEENGRGNFPPRFSGLQFPNYSSELNVNALELDDSALYLCASAPPGPNTEAFFGQGTRLTVV.

The chain uses TRBV28 and TRBJ1-5; 10 bases match TRBD1. The CDR3 is 14 residues long. CDR1 MDHEN and CDR2 SYDVKM come from the germline V gene. V shed 4 bases and J 8 bases; nucleotides not matched to a gene: 5. The CDR3 region is CASSSDRGREPQHF. The CDR3 DNA reads as TGTGCCAGCAGTTCCGACAGGGGGCGGGAGCCCCAGCATTTT.

This chain uses TRBV19 with TRBJ2-7; D is possibly TRBD1 (6 bases). The CDR3 has 16 amino acids. Trimming stripped 4 bases from V and 4 bases from J, with 20 bases between. Germline V gives CDR1 LNHDA, CDR2 SQIVND (reference sequence). The CDR3 protein is CASSTHWGQVGYEQYF. In nucleotides, the CDR3 is TGTGCCAGTAGTACCCACTGGGGACAAGTAGGATACGAGCAGTACTTC.

V and J are TRBV2 and TRBJ2-2; TRBD2 aligns across 12 bases. V lost 1 base and J lost 6; bases outside the gene matches: 9. The CDR3 totals 18 residues. The germline gives CDR1 SNHLY, CDR2 FYNNEI. The DNA of the CDR3 is TGTGCCAGCAGTGAAGTGGCTAGCGGGAGGGCCATGGCCGGGGAGCTGTTTTTT. It yields the protein CASSEVASGRAMAGELFF.

In this sample, this clone turned up once. This sequence joins TRBV2 and TRBJ2-3; 9 bases agree with TRBD2. From germline, CDR1 is SNHLY and CDR2 FYNNEI. This CDR3 is 14 amino acids long. Losses at the gene ends were 4 bases for V and 1 base for J; bases not matched to a gene: 0. CDR3 sequence: CASSGTSGTDTQYF. Here the CDR3 DNA reads TGTGCCAGCAGTGGGACTAGCGGCACAGATACGCAGTATTTT.

The chain is built from TRBV5-4 and TRBJ2-5; 8 bases are shared with TRBD2. V lost 0 bases to trimming and J lost 5 bases; unmatched junction nucleotides: 6. The germline V gene encodes CDR1 SGHNT and CDR2 YYREEE (reference sequence). The CDR3 runs to 15 residues. CDR3 protein: CASSLAGGGTETQYF. In DNA form, the CDR3 reads TGTGCCAGCAGCTTGGCCGGCGGGGGGACGGAGACCCAGTACTTC.

CDR3 nucleotide sequence: TGTGCCACCAGCGGCTCTAACCACGGGGTTGGGGATACGCAGTATTTT. The encoded protein is CATSGSNHGVGDTQYF. This chain links TRBV15 with TRBJ2-3, with D perhaps TRBD2 (5 bases). The CDR3 runs to 16 residues. Trimming left V 5 bases short and J 6 bases short, with 21 bases between. The germline CDR1 and CDR2 sequences are LNHNV and YYDKDF (reference sequence). Supplemented by reference TRBV15 and TRBJ2-3, the full variable domain reads DAMVIQNPRYQVTQFGKPVTLSCSQTLNHNVMYWYQQKSSQAPKLLFHYYDKDFNNEADTPDNFQSRRPNTSFCFLDIRSPGLGDTAMYLCATSGSNHGVGDTQYFGPGTRLTVL.

The gene calls are TRBV10-1 and TRBJ1-1; D gene ambiguous. The CDR3 runs 14 residues. V gave up 2 bases and J gave up 8 bases, with 15 bases separating them. Germline lookup yields CDR1 WNHNN and CDR2 SYGVQD (reference sequence). The CDR3: CASSESRSLGEAFF. The CDR3 DNA reads as TGCGCCAGCAGTGAGAGTCGGTCTCTTGGGGAAGCTTTCTTT.

The gene calls are TRBV6-5 and TRBJ2-7; 10 positions agree with TRBD2. The germline V gene encodes CDR1 MNHEY and CDR2 SVGAGI. The CDR3 runs to 16 residues. After removal of 0 bases from V and 1 base from J, the junction contained 3 bases not matched to a gene. CDR3: CASSYSPSGGSYEQYF. The CDR3 coding sequence is TGTGCCAGCAGTTACTCGCCTAGCGGGGGATCCTACGAGCAGTACTTC.

CDR3 residues: CASSEQGGVGFFGYTF. Here the CDR3 DNA reads TGTGCCAGCAGTGAACAGGGGGGGGTTGGTTTTTTTGGCTACACCTTC. This chain joins TRBV28 and TRBJ1-2, with TRBD1 matching 8 bases. This CDR3 contains 16 residues. Germline lookup yields CDR1 MDHEN and CDR2 SYDVKM. The J segment lost 7 bases and the V segment lost 5 bases, leaving 15 bases of the junction unmatched.